This T cell receptor beta chain comes out of a study of cytomegalovirus exposure and HLA in healthy donors. The study's findings and limits: Sequencing likely produced, as an artifact, a cluster of highly shared sequence variants. TCR beta V- and J-gene trimming was later associated with a missense DCLRE1C variant. Certain indistinguishable V segments, among them TRBV6-2 and TRBV6-3, were excluded. In an earlier analysis, about 90% or about 30%: the productive usage of most TCR beta V segments.

Germline CDR1 reads ENHRY; CDR2 reads SYGVKD. Trimming stripped 5 bases from V and 5 bases from J, with 15 bases between. This CDR3 contains 14 residues. Concerning this clone itself: Its antigen is unidentified.

The PCR contained 60 Vbeta and 13 Jbeta primers. Measured with immunoSEQ multiplex PCR; TCRdb has only the in-frame clones, and not every one. Of about 100,000 clones listed, around 74% are singletons. The sequencing sample was made of PBMCs. J is TRBJ1-1 and V is TRBV10-3; TRBD1 might be the D (6 bases). This clonotype was obtained from a male donor in good health and CMV-seropositive. CDR3 in DNA: TGTGCCATCAGTACCAAACAGGGAGGGACTGAAGCTTTCTTT. Protein sequence: CAISTKQGGTEAFF.